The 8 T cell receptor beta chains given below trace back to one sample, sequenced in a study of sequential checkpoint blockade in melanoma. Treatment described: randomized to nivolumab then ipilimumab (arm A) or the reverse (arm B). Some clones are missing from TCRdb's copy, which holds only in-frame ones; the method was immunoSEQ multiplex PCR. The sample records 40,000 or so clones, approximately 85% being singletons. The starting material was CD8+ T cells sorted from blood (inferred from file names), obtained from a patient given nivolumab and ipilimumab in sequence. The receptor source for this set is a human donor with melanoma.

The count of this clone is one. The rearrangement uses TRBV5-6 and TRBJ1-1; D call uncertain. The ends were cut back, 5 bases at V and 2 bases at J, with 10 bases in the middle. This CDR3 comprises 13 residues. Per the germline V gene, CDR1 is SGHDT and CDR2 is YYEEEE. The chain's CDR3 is CASRIGGNTEAFF. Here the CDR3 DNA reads TGTGCCAGCAGAATAGGCGGAAACACTGAAGCTTTCTTT.

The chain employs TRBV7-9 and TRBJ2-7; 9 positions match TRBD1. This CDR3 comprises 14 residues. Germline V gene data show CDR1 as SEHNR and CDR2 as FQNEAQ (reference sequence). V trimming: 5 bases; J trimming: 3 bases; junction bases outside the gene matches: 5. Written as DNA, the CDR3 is TGTGCCAGCAGCGAACCGGGACAGGGCTACGAGCAGTACTTC. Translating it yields CASSEPGQGYEQYF.

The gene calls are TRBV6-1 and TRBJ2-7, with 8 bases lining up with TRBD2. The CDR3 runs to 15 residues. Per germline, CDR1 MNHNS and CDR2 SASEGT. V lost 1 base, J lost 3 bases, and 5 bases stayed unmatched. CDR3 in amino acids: CASSEGYSGSYEQYF. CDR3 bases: TGTGCCAGCAGTGAAGGGTACAGCGGGAGCTACGAGCAGTACTTC.

The CDR3 sequence is CASSSFDRGDEQYF. DNA for the CDR3: TGTGCCAGCAGCTCGTTTGACAGGGGGGACGAGCAGTACTTC. The V gene is TRBV7-2, the J gene TRBJ2-7, with 9 bases aligning to TRBD1. V trimming: 4 bases; J trimming: 5 bases; junction bases outside the gene matches: 6. Germline V lookup: CDR1 SGHTA, CDR2 FQGNSA. This CDR3 is built from 14 residues. The full variable domain, with the rest looked up from reference TRBV7-2 and TRBJ2-7, is GAGVSQSPSNKVTEKGKDVELRCDPISGHTALYWYRQSLGQGLEFLIYFQGNSAPDKSGLPSDRFSAERTGGSVSTLTIQRTQQEDSAVYLCASSSFDRGDEQYFGPGTRLTVT.

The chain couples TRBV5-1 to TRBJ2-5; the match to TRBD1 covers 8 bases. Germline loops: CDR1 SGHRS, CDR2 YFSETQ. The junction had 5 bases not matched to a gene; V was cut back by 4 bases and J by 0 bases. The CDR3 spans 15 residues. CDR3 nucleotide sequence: TGCGCCAGCAGCGTCGGGACAGGCTACCAAGAGACCCAGTACTTC. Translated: CASSVGTGYQETQYF.

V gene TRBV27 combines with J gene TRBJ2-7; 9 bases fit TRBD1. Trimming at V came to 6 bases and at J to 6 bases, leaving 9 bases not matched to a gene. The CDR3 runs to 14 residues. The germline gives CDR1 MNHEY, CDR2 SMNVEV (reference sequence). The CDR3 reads CASRPGTGLSEQYF. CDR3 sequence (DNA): TGTGCCAGCAGACCAGGGACAGGGTTGAGCGAGCAGTACTTC.

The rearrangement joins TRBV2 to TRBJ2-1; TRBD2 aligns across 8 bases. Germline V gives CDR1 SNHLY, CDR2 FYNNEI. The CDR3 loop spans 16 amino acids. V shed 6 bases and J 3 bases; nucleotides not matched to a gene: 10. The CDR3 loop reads CASSIASAGDYNEQFF. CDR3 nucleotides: TGTGCCAGCAGCATTGCCTCAGCGGGAGACTACAATGAGCAGTTCTTC.

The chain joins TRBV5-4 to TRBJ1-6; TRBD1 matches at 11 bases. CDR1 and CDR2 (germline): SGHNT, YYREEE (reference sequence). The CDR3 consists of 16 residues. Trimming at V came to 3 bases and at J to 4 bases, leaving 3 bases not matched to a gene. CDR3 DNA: TGTGCCAGCAGCTCAGGACAGGGGGCATATAATTCACCCCTCCACTTT. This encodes CASSSGQGAYNSPLHF.